Shown below are 7 T cell receptor beta chains from a single sample sequenced in a study of breast tumors, draining lymph nodes, adjacent tissues. TCRdb used MiXCR to reprocess the multiplex PCR reads, holding one entry per CDR3 protein. The sample has about 16,000 distinct CDR3 sequences; 45% are singletons. Sample: tumor-adjacent breast tissue. All receptors derive from a female donor with breast cancer. Some clones in this sample may be carry-over from other donors' samples.

By share, this clonotype counts as medium-sized. This chain links TRBV5-1 with TRBJ2-7; D uncertain. Germline lookup yields CDR1 SGHRS and CDR2 YFSETQ. V shed 0 bases and J shed 0 bases, with 7 bases lying between them. The CDR3 extends over 14 amino acids. The CDR3 region has the DNA TGCGCCAGCAGCTTGGCGACCGACTCCTACGAGCAGTACTTC. Amino acid sequence: CASSLATDSYEQYF.

J is TRBJ2-1 and V is TRBV20-1; TRBD2 matches at 9 bases. V was pared by 6 bases and J by 4 bases, with 10 bases of the junction left unmatched. The V gene's germline CDR1 is DFQATT and CDR2 SNEGSKA (reference sequence). The CDR3 length is 15 residues. CDR3 sequence reads: CSADLAGNIYNEQFF. The DNA of the CDR3 is TGCAGTGCAGACCTAGCGGGAAACATTTACAATGAGCAGTTCTTC.

This clonotype appeared many times. Being one base from a much bigger clone, this may be a read error. The CDR3 region has the DNA TGTGCCTGGAGTGTGGCAGGGGAAGAGGCCCAGTACTTC. Amino acid sequence: CAWSVAGEEAQYF. The chain uses TRBV30 and TRBJ2-5, with TRBD1 as a possible D gene (6 bases). Germline-derived CDR1 and CDR2 are GTSNPN and SVGIG (reference sequence). The CDR3 consists of 13 residues. The complete variable domain, with remaining parts taken from reference TRBV30 and TRBJ2-5, reads SQTIHQWPATLVQPVGSPLSLECTVEGTSNPNLYWYRQAAGRGLQLLFYSVGIGQISSEVPQNLSASRPQDRQFILSSKKLLLSDSGFYLCAWSVAGEEAQYFGPGTRLLVL.

V and J are TRBV9 and TRBJ2-7, with 10 bases lining up with TRBD1. V lost 0 bases to trimming and J lost 7 bases; unmatched junction nucleotides: 10. Germline V gene data show CDR1 as SGDLS and CDR2 as YYNGEE. CDR3 length: 16 amino acids. Written as DNA, the CDR3 is TGTGCCAGCAGCGTAGGTGTGGGGACAGGGGTTGGGGAGCAGTACTTC. This sequence encodes CASSVGVGTGVGEQYF.

The sample holds many counts of this clonotype. Possible read error: a much larger clone is one base away. The chain uses TRBV20-1 and TRBJ2-5; 8 bases agree with TRBD2. From germline, CDR1 is DFQATT and CDR2 SNEGSKA (reference sequence). This CDR3 region has 15 residues. The J segment lost 4 bases and the V segment lost 1 base, leaving 8 bases of the junction unmatched. The CDR3, as DNA: TGCAGTGCTAGAGGTGGTAGCGGGGTGTCAGAGACCCAGTACTTC. This encodes CSARGGSGVSETQYF.

The chain combines TRBV5-1 with TRBJ2-2; 12 positions agree with TRBD1. The CDR3 sequence is 16 residues long. CDR1 SGHRS and CDR2 YFSETQ come from the germline V gene. V gave up 6 bases and J gave up 3 bases; unmatched junction bases: 6. CDR3 in amino acids: CASKTGQGADTGELFF. The CDR3, as DNA: TGCGCCAGCAAAACGGGACAGGGGGCCGACACCGGGGAGCTGTTTTTT.

The chain is built from TRBV28 and TRBJ2-6; 11 bases fit TRBD2. The CDR3 is 18 amino acids. V lost 6 bases, J lost 4 bases, and 11 bases stayed unmatched. Germline V lookup: CDR1 MDHEN, CDR2 SYDVKM. CDR3 DNA sequence: TGTGCCAGCAGCCCCACCACTAGCGGGAGACCCGGGGCCAACGTCCTGACTTTC. It yields the protein CASSPTTSGRPGANVLTF.